Below, 23 T cell receptor beta chains from the same sample are listed, as sequenced in a study of T cell repertoires in cytomegalovirus infection. The antigens these receptors bind are not known. TCRdb called the reads again in MiXCR, with one record for every CDR3 protein. The table shows approximately 730,000 distinct CDR3 sequences, with under 35% occurring only once. The sample here was cultured CD8+ T cells from PBMCs, taken from culture after CMV antigen stimulation. Receptors were obtained from a human donor in good health (CMV status not recorded). Some clones in this sample may be carry-over from other donors' samples.

This chain links TRBV27 with TRBJ2-1; 9 bases are a match to TRBD2. Trimming took 5 bases from V and 7 from J; bases not matched to a gene: 9. Looked up from germline, CDR1 is MNHEY and CDR2 is SMNVEV (reference sequence). CDR3 length: 15 residues. CDR3 protein: CASSAGSGGDNEQFF. CDR3 sequence (DNA): TGTGCCAGCAGTGCAGGTAGCGGGGGAGATAATGAGCAGTTCTTC.

This clonotype was detected only a few times. The rearrangement joins TRBV7-2 to TRBJ1-2; 11 nucleotides align to TRBD1. The V gene's germline CDR1 is SGHTA and CDR2 FQGNSA. The trim removed 0 bases at V and 6 bases at J, leaving 3 bases unmatched. This CDR3 comprises 15 residues. The CDR3 loop is CASSLAGQGADGYTF. For the CDR3, the DNA is TGTGCCAGCAGCTTAGCAGGACAGGGGGCGGATGGCTACACCTTC. Drawing the rest from reference TRBV7-2 and TRBJ1-2, the complete variable domain is GAGVSQSPSNKVTEKGKDVELRCDPISGHTALYWYRQSLGQGLEFLIYFQGNSAPDKSGLPSDRFSAERTGGSVSTLTIQRTQQEDSAVYLCASSLAGQGADGYTFGSGTRLTVV.

This chain joins TRBV6-6 and TRBJ1-5; no definite D call. The CDR3 is 13 residues long. The V gene's germline CDR1 is MNHNY and CDR2 SVGAGI (reference sequence). Trimming cost V 2 bases and J 7 bases, with 9 bases left between them. CDR3 in amino acids: CASSYHPAQPQHF. The DNA for the CDR3 is TGTGCCAGCAGTTACCACCCTGCCCAGCCCCAGCATTTT.

The V gene is TRBV6-6, the J gene TRBJ1-5, with 10 bases matching TRBD1. Germline CDR1 reads MNHNY; CDR2 reads SVGAGI (reference sequence). Trimming at V came to 7 bases and at J to 4 bases, leaving 4 bases not matched to a gene. This CDR3 contains 14 residues. The CDR3, as DNA: TGTGCCAGCATTGGACAGGGGGGAAATCAGCCCCAGCATTTT. Protein product: CASIGQGGNQPQHF.

This clonotype was observed a few times. The rearrangement links TRBV7-9 to TRBJ2-5; D could derive from TRBD1 or TRBD2 (5 bases each). The ends were cut back, 6 bases at V and 4 bases at J, with 18 bases in the middle. The CDR3 sequence is 15 residues long. Germline assignment: CDR1 SEHNR and CDR2 FQNEAQ (reference sequence). The CDR3 DNA is TGTGCCAGCAGGTCGAAGAGCCGGGACGTAGAGACCCAGTACTTC. Translation: CASRSKSRDVETQYF.

The chain recombines TRBV7-4 with TRBJ2-2; possible D gene TRBD1, 5 bases. This CDR3 contains 15 residues. CDR1 is SGHVT, CDR2 SQSDAQ, per germline. The V gene lost 2 bases and the J gene lost 3 bases, with 10 bases spanning the gap. The CDR3 spells CASSLRDRYTGELFF. CDR3 bases: TGTGCCAGCAGCTTAAGAGACAGATACACCGGGGAGCTGTTTTTT. Full variable domain (rest looked up from reference TRBV7-4 and TRBJ2-2): GAGVSQSPRYKVAKRGRDVALRCDSISGHVTLYWYRQTLGQGSEVLTYSQSDAQRDKSGRPSGRFSAERPERSVSTLKIQRTEQGDSAVYLCASSLRDRYTGELFFGEGSRLTVL.

This clonotype occurred a few times. This chain connects TRBV9 to TRBJ1-1; 7 bases are a match to TRBD1. Germline CDR1 reads SGDLS; CDR2 reads YYNGEE. The CDR3 is 14 residues long. J lost 0 bases, V lost 2 bases, and 1 base had no gene match. The CDR3 DNA sequence: TGTGCCAGCAGCGTGGACAGGATGAACACTGAAGCTTTCTTT. As protein: CASSVDRMNTEAFF.

At least ten counts were recorded for this clonotype. As DNA, the CDR3 is TGTGCCAGCAGTTGGACAGGGGCTACCTACGAGCAGTACGTC. Translation gives CASSWTGATYEQYV. The chain joins TRBV12-3 or TRBV12-4 to TRBJ2-7, with 9 positions matching TRBD1. Trimming at V came to 4 bases and at J to 2 bases, leaving 3 bases not matched to a gene. This CDR3 is 14 amino acids long.

The chain couples TRBV10-3 to TRBJ2-2; tentatively, D is TRBD1 or TRBD2 (5 bases each). Germline V gene lookup returns CDR1 ENHRY and CDR2 SYGVKD. The germline V and J ends were trimmed by 7 bases and 0 bases, with 6 bases remaining between them. CDR3 size: 13 residues. CDR3 region: CAITGPNTGELFF. CDR3 DNA sequence: TGTGCCATCACGGGACCGAACACCGGGGAGCTGTTTTTT.

J is TRBJ1-1 and V is TRBV19; D gene unclear. Germline values: CDR1 LNHDA, CDR2 SQIVND (reference sequence). The CDR3 has 14 amino acids. Trimming took 2 bases from V and 3 from J, leaving 10 bases between them. The CDR3 sequence: CASSISTDYTEAFF. The DNA for the CDR3 is TGTGCCAGTAGTATAAGCACAGACTACACTGAAGCTTTCTTT. The full variable domain, in which reference TRBV19 and TRBJ1-1 provide the parts outside the CDR3, is DGGITQSPKYLFRKEGQNVTLSCEQNLNHDAMYWYRQDPGQGLRLIYYSQIVNDFQKGDIAEGYSVSREKKESFPLTVTSAQKNPTAFYLCASSISTDYTEAFFGQGTRLTVV.

This clonotype showed up just a few times. The J gene is TRBJ2-5, the V gene TRBV10-1; 9 positions agree with TRBD2. J was trimmed by 4 bases and V by 3 bases; bases with no gene match: 6. CDR1 and CDR2 (germline): WNHNN, SYGVQD (reference sequence). CDR3 length: 15 amino acids. The CDR3 here is CASSDKRGASETQYF. CDR3 sequence (DNA): TGCGCCAGCAGTGATAAGCGGGGGGCCTCAGAGACCCAGTACTTC.

This clonotype was seen more than once but under ten times. The chain has TRBV27 and TRBJ1-5, with a weak D call TRBD1 (6 bases). V lost 2 bases to trimming and J lost 5 bases, with 13 bases between them. Germline CDR1 and CDR2: MNHEY and SMNVEV (reference sequence). The CDR3 has 15 amino acids. CDR3 sequence: CASSLAGQRDQPQHF. In nucleotides, the CDR3 is TGTGCCAGCAGTTTAGCAGGACAGAGGGATCAGCCCCAGCATTTT.

V gene TRBV11-3 combines with J gene TRBJ2-2; D might be TRBD1 (5 bases). Trimming cost V 5 bases and J 2 bases, with 21 bases left between them. Germline CDR1 reads SGHNT; CDR2 reads YENEEA. The CDR3 runs 18 residues. CDR3 in amino acids: CASSPSSDWTFNTGELFF. Here the CDR3 DNA reads TGTGCCAGCAGCCCATCCAGCGATTGGACATTTAACACCGGGGAGCTGTTTTTT.

This clonotype was observed at least ten times. The chain couples TRBV7-6 to TRBJ2-5; 7 bases match TRBD1. Germline CDR1 SGHVS, CDR2 FNYEAQ. With V trimmed by 5 bases and J by 7 bases, 16 bases remained unmatched. CDR3 length: 16 residues. CDR3 in DNA: TGTGCCAGCAGCCCCGGGACAGCCCCGGCATATGGGACCCAGTACTTC. This translates into CASSPGTAPAYGTQYF.

This clonotype is a singleton in its sample. A read error may account for a junction end that differs from germline. V usage is TRBV4-1 and J usage is TRBJ1-2; D possibly corresponds to TRBD1 (5 bases). Germline V CDR1 and CDR2: MGHRA, YSYEKL. This CDR3 is built from 12 residues. CDR3 amino acids: CASSQDGRGLAF. The CDR3 coding sequence is TGTGCCAGCAGCCAAGACGGACGGGGCCTCGCCTTC.

On this clonotype: Because it lacks the conserved phenylalanine or tryptophan at the end, this CDR3 is likely a read error. The V gene is TRBV20-1, the J gene TRBJ1-1; 10 bases line up with TRBD1. Germline CDR1 and CDR2: DFQATT and SNEGSKA (reference sequence). CDR3 length: 16 amino acids. Trimming at V came to 8 bases and at J to 0 bases, leaving 12 bases not matched to a gene. The CDR3 is CSPYFPGQGMNTEAFL. CDR3 DNA sequence: TGCAGTCCCTACTTTCCGGGACAGGGGATGAACACTGAAGCTTTCTTA.

This clonotype was picked up a small number of times. This chain links TRBV12-3 or TRBV12-4 with TRBJ1-6; D is undetermined. The CDR3 runs to 15 residues. The V gene lost 3 bases and the J gene lost 7 bases, with 13 bases spanning the gap. CDR3 sequence reads: CASSFLSTGNSPLHF. The CDR3 DNA follows: TGTGCCAGCAGTTTCTTGAGTACGGGGAATTCACCCCTCCACTTT.

This CDR3 is CSATYRDFGGYTF. Written as DNA, the CDR3 is TGCAGTGCAACTTACAGGGACTTCGGCGGCTACACCTTC. The gene calls are TRBV20-1 and TRBJ1-2; possible D gene TRBD1, 6 bases. Germline CDR1 and CDR2: DFQATT and SNEGSKA (reference sequence). The V and J ends lost 6 bases and 8 bases respectively, with 19 bases between them. The CDR3 covers 13 residues.

The gene calls are TRBV7-8 and TRBJ2-3, with TRBD1 matching over 8 bases. Looked up from germline, CDR1 is SGHVS and CDR2 is FQNEAQ. The CDR3 covers 15 residues. The V gene end was trimmed by 4 bases and the J gene end by 2 bases; junction bases not matched to a gene: 5. CDR3 residues: CASSSDRGDTDTQYF. CDR3 coding DNA: TGTGCCAGCAGCTCCGACAGGGGAGACACAGATACGCAGTATTTT.

The chain links TRBV28 to TRBJ2-7; weak D call: TRBD1 (5 bases). Germline loops: CDR1 MDHEN, CDR2 SYDVKM. CDR3 length: 12 residues. Trimming left V 4 bases short and J 7 bases short, with 11 bases between. DNA for the CDR3: TGTGCCAGCAGTTGGGGCAATGGTGAGCAGTACGTC. Its translation: CASSWGNGEQYV.

V and J are TRBV20-1 and TRBJ2-1; TRBD2 matches at 12 bases. The length of the CDR3 is 16 residues. V dropped 1 base and J dropped 5; count of bases not matched to a gene: 6. Germline lookup yields CDR1 DFQATT and CDR2 SNEGSKA (reference sequence). The CDR3 DNA follows: TGCAGTGCTAGAGTTTTAACTAGCGGGGGGCACAATGAGCAGTTCTTC. Amino acids: CSARVLTSGGHNEQFF.

The chain is built from TRBV6-6 and TRBJ2-5; 9 bases are a match to TRBD1. The V and J ends lost 2 bases and 0 bases, in that order; junction bases with no gene match: 7. The CDR3 has 17 residues. Germline V lookup: CDR1 MNHNY, CDR2 SVGAGI (reference sequence). The CDR3 spells CASSYPTDRGHQETQYF. As DNA, the CDR3 is TGTGCCAGCAGTTACCCGACGGACAGGGGACACCAAGAGACCCAGTACTTC.

This clonotype occurred a few times. The chain joins TRBV19 to TRBJ2-4; D is uncertain. The V and J ends lost 5 bases and 6 bases respectively, with 11 bases between them. This CDR3 contains 13 residues. The germline gives CDR1 LNHDA, CDR2 SQIVND (reference sequence). DNA of the CDR3: TGTGCCAGTAGTTTGGGGTTTAGAAACATTCAGTACTTC. Its protein product is CASSLGFRNIQYF.